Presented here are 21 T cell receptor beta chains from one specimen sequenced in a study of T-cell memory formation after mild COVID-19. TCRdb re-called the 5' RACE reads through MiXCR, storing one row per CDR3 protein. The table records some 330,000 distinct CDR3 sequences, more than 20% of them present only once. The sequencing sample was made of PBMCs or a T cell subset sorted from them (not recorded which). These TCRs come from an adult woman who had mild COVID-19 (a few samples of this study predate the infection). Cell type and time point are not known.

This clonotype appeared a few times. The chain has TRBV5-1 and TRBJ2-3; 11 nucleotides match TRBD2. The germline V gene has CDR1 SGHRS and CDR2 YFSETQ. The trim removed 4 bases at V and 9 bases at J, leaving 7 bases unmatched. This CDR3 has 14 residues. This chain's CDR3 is CASSGGTSGFTQYF. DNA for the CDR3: TGCGCCAGCAGCGGAGGGACTAGCGGCTTCACGCAGTATTTT.

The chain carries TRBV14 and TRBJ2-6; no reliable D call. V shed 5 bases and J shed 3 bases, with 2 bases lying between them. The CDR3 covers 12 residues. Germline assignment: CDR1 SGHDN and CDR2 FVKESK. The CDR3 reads CASSGGANVLTF. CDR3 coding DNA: TGTGCCAGCAGCGGTGGGGCCAACGTCCTGACTTTC. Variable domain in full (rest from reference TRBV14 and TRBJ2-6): EAGVTQFPSHSVIEKGQTVTLRCDPISGHDNLYWYRRVMGKEIKFLLHFVKESKQDESGMPNNRFLAERTGGTYSTLKVQPAELEDSGVYFCASSGGANVLTFGAGSRLTVL.

CDR3 DNA sequence: TGTGCCAGCAGCTCCGGGACAAAGCCCAACTATGGCTACACCTTC. Translated, it gives CASSSGTKPNYGYTF. This chain connects TRBV5-6 to TRBJ1-2; possibly TRBD1 for D (6 bases). This CDR3 is 15 amino acids long. The ends were cut back, 3 bases at V and 2 bases at J, with 14 bases in the middle. Germline V gives CDR1 SGHDT, CDR2 YYEEEE.

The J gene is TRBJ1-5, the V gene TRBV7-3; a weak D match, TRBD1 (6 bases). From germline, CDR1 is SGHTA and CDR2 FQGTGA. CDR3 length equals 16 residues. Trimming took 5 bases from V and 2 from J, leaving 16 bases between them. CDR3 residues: CASSPPRQACNQPQHF. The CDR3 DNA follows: TGTGCCAGCAGCCCCCCCCGACAGGCGTGCAATCAGCCCCAGCATTTT.

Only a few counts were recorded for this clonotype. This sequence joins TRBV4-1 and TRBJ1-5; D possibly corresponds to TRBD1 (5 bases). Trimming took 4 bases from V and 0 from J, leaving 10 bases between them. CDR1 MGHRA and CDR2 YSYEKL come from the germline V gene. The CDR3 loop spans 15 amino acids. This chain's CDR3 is CASSRDSYSNQPQHF. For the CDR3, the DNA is TGCGCCAGCAGCCGAGACAGTTATAGCAATCAGCCCCAGCATTTT.

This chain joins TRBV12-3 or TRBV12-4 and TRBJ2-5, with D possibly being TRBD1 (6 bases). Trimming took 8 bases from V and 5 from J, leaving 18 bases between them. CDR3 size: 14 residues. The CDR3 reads CASGPGHREETQYF. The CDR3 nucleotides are TGTGCCAGCGGCCCGGGACACCGTGAGGAGACCCAGTACTTC.

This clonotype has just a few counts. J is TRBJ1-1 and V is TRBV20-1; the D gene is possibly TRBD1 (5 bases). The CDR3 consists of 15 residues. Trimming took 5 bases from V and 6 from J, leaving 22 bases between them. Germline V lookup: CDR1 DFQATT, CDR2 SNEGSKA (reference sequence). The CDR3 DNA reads TGCAGTGCTCCCCCCTCGACGGGGGGTGGGGCTGAAGCTTTCTTT. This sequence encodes CSAPPSTGGGAEAFF.

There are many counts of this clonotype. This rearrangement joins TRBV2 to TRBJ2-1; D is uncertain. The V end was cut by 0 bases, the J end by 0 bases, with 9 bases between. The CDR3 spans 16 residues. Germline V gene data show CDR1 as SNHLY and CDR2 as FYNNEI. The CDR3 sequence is CASSEATRVSYNEQFF. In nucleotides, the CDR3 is TGTGCCAGCAGTGAAGCGACAAGGGTCTCCTACAATGAGCAGTTCTTC. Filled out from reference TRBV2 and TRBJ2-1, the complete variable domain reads EPEVTQTPSHQVTQMGQEVILRCVPISNHLYFYWYRQILGQKVEFLVSFYNNEISEKSEIFDDQFSVERPDGSNFTLKIRSTKLEDSAMYFCASSEATRVSYNEQFFGPGTRLTVL.

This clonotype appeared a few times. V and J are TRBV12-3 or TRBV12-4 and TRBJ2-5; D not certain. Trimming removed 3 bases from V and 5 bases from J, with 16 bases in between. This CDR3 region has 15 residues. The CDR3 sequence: CASSFGLGAAETQYF. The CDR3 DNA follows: TGTGCCAGCAGTTTTGGATTAGGAGCCGCGGAGACCCAGTACTTC.

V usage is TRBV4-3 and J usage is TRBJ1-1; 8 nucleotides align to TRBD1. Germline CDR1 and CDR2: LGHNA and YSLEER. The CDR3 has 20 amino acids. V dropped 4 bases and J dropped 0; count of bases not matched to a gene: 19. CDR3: CASSPWGGTGINLLNTEAFF. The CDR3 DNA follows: TGCGCCAGCAGCCCGTGGGGTGGGACAGGAATTAATCTCTTGAACACTGAAGCTTTCTTT.

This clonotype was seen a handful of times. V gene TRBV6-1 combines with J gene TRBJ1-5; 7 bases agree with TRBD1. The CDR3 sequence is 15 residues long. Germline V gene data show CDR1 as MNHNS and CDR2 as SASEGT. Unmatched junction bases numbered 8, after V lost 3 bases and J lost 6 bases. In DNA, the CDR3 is TGTGCCAGCAGTGACCTACAGGGGATTTTTCAGCCCCAGCATTTT. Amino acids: CASSDLQGIFQPQHF.

CDR3 amino acids: CASSYGQGIQPQHF. The CDR3 DNA follows: TGTGCCAGCAGTTATGGACAGGGAATTCAGCCCCAGCATTTT. The rearrangement links TRBV6-5 to TRBJ1-5, with TRBD1 matching over 8 bases. Germline-derived CDR1 and CDR2 are MNHEY and SVGAGI. CDR3 length: 14 residues. Trimming took 3 bases from V and 6 from J; bases not matched to a gene: 4.

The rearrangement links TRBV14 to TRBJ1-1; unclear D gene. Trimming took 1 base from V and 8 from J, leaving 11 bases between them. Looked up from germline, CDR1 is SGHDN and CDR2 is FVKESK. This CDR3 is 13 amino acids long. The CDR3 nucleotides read TGTGCCAGCAGCCAAGCACGGACCTCAGAAGCTTTCTTT. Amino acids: CASSQARTSEAFF.

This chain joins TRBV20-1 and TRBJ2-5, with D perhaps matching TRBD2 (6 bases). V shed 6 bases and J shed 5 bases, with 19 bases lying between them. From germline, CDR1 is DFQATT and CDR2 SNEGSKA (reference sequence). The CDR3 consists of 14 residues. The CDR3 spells CSAPGGGVWETQYF. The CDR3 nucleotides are TGCAGTGCCCCCGGAGGCGGGGTCTGGGAGACCCAGTACTTC.

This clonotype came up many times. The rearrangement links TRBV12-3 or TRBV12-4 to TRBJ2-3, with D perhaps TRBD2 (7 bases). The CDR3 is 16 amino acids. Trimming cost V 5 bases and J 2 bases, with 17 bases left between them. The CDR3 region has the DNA TGTGCCAGCAGTAATTCCGCGGGGGCTTACACAGATACGCAGTATTTT. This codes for CASSNSAGAYTDTQYF.

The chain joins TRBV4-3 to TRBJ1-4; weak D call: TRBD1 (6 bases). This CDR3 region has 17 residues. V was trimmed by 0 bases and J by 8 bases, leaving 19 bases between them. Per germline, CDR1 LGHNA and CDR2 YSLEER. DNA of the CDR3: TGCGCCAGCAGCCAAGATTGGGGTTTCAACAGGGCGGAAAAACTGTTTTTT. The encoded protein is CASSQDWGFNRAEKLFF.

CDR3 DNA: TGTGCCAGCAGCGAGACAGCCCACCCCGGGAATGAGCAGTTCTTC. Its protein product is CASSETAHPGNEQFF. The chain couples TRBV9 to TRBJ2-1; the D gene is possibly TRBD1 (5 bases). The germline gives CDR1 SGDLS, CDR2 YYNGEE. Trimming stripped 3 bases from V and 7 bases from J, with 17 bases between. This CDR3 is 15 amino acids long.

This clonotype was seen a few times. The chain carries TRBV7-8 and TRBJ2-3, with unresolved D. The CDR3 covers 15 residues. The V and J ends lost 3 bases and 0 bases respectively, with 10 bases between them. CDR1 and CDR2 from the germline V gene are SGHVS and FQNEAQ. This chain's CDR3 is CASSFGTTSTDTQYF. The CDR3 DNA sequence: TGTGCCAGCAGCTTCGGAACTACGAGCACAGATACGCAGTATTTT.

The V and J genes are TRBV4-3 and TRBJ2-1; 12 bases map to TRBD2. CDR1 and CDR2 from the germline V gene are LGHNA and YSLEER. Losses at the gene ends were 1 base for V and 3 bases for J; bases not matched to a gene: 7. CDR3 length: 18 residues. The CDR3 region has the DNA TGCGCCAGCAGCCAAGCTGCGACTAGCGGGAGTATCTACAATGAGCAGTTCTTC. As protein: CASSQAATSGSIYNEQFF.

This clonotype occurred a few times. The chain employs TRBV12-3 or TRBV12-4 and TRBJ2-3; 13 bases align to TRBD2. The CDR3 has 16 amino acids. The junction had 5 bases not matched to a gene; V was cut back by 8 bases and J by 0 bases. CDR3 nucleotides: TGTGCCAGCCGAAGGACTAGCGGGGGAAGCACAGATACGCAGTATTTT. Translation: CASRRTSGGSTDTQYF.

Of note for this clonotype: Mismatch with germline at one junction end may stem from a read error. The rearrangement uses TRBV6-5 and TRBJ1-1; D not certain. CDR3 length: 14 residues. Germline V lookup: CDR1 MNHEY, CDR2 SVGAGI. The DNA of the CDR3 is TGTGCCAGCACCTCAGTCGGGGTGAATACTGAAGCTTTCTTT. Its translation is CASTSVGVNTEAFF.